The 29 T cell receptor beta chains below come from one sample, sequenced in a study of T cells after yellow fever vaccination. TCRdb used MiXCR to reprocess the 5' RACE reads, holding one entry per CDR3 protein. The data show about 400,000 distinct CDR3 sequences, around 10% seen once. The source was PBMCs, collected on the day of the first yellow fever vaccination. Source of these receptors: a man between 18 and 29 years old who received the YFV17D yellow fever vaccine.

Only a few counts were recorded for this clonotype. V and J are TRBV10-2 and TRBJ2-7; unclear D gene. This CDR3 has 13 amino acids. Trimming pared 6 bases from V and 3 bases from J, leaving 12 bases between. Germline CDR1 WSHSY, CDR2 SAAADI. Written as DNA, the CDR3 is TGCGCCAGCAGAAACGGACGGTTCTACGAGCAGTACTTC. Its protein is CASRNGRFYEQYF.

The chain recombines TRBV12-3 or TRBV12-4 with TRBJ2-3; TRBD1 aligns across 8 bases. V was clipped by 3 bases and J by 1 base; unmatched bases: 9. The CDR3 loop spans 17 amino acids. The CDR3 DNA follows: TGTGCCAGCAGTTTGGGCTGGACAGGGTATGGCACAGATACGCAGTATTTT. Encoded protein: CASSLGWTGYGTDTQYF.

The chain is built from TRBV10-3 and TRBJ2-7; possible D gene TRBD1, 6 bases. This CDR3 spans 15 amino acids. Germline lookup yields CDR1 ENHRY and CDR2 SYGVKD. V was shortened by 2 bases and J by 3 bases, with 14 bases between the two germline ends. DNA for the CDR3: TGTGCCATCAGTGAGACTGGACAGACTATCTACGAGCAGTACTTC. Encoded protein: CAISETGQTIYEQYF.

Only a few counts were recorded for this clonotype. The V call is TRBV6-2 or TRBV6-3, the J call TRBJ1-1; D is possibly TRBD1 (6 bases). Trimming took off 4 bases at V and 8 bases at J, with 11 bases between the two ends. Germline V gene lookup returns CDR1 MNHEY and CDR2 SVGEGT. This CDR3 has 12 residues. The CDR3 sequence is CASSLDRIEAFF. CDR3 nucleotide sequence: TGTGCCAGCAGTTTGGACAGAATAGAAGCTTTCTTT.

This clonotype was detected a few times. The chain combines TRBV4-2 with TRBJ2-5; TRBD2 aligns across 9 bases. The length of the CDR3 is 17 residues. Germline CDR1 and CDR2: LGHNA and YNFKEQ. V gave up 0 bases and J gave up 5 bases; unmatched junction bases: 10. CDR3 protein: CASSQDRERGALETQYF. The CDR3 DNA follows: TGTGCCAGCAGCCAAGATCGGGAGCGGGGGGCACTGGAGACCCAGTACTTC.

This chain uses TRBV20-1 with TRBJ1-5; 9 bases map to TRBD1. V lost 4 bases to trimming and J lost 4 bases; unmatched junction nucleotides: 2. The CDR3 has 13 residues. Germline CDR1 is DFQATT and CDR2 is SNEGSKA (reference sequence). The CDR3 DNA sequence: TGCAGTGCTATCGACAGGGGGAATCAGCCCCAGCATTTT. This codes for CSAIDRGNQPQHF.

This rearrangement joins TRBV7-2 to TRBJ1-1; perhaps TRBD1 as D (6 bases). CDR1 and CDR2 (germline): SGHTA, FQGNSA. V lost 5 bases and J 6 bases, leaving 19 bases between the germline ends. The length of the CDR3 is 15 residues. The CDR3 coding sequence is TGTGCCAGCAGCCCACGGGGGCCCTCCGGGTCTGAAGCTTTCTTT. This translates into CASSPRGPSGSEAFF.

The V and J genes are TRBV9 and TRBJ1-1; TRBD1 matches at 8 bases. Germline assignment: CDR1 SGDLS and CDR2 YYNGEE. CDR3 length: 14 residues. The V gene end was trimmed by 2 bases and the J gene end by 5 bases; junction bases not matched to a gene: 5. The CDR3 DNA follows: TGTGCCAGCAGCGTCAACAGGGGGTGGACTGAAGCTTTCTTT. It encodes CASSVNRGWTEAFF.

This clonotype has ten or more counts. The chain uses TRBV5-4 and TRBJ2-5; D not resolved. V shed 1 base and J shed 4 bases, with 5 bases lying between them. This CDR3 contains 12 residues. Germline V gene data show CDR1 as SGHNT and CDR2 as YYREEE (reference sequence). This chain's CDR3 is CASSLNIETQYF. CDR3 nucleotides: TGTGCCAGCAGCTTGAATATAGAGACCCAGTACTTC. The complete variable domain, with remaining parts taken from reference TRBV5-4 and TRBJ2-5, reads ETGVTQSPTHLIKTRGQQVTLRCSSQSGHNTVSWYQQALGQGPQFIFQYYREEENGRGNFPPRFSGLQFPNYSSELNVNALELDDSALYLCASSLNIETQYFGPGTRLLVL.

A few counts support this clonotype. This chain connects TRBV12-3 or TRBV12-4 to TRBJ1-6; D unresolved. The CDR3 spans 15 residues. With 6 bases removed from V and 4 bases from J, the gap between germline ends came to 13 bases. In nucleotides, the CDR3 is TGTGCCAGCAGCCCCCGGCAGATTTATAATTCACCCCTCCACTTT. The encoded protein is CASSPRQIYNSPLHF.

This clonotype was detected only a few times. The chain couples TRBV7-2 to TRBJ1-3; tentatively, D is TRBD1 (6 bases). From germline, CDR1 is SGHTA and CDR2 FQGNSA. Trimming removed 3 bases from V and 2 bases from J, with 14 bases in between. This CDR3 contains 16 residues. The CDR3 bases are TGTGCCAGCAGCTTTAATCGCCCAGGGGCTGGAAACACCATATATTTT. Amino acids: CASSFNRPGAGNTIYF. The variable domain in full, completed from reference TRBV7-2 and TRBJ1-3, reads GAGVSQSPSNKVTEKGKDVELRCDPISGHTALYWYRQSLGQGLEFLIYFQGNSAPDKSGLPSDRFSAERTGGSVSTLTIQRTQQEDSAVYLCASSFNRPGAGNTIYFGEGSWLTVV.

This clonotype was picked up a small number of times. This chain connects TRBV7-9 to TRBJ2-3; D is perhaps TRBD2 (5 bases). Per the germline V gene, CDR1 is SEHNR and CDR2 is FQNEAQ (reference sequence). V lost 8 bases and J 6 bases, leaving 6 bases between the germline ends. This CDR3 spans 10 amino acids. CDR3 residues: CASWRDTQYF. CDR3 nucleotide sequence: TGTGCCAGCTGGAGGGATACGCAGTATTTT.

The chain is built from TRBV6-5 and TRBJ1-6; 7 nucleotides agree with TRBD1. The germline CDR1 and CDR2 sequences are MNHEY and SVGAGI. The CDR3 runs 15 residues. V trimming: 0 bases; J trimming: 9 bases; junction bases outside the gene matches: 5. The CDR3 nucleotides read TGTGCCAGCAGTTACTCGACAGGGAAGGTTTCACCCCTCCACTTT. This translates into CASSYSTGKVSPLHF.

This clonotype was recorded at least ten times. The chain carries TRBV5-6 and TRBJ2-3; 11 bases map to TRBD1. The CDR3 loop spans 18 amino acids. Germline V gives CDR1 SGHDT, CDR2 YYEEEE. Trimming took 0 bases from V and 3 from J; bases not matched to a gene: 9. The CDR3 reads CASSLASGGQGVTDTQYF. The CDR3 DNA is TGTGCCAGCAGCTTGGCGTCGGGGGGACAGGGGGTAACAGATACGCAGTATTTT.

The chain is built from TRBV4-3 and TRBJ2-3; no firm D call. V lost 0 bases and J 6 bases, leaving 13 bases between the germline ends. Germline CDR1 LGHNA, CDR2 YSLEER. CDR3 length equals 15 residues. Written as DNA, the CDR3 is TGCGCCAGCAGCCAAGAAGGACCCACAAGGGATACGCAGTATTTT. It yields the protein CASSQEGPTRDTQYF.

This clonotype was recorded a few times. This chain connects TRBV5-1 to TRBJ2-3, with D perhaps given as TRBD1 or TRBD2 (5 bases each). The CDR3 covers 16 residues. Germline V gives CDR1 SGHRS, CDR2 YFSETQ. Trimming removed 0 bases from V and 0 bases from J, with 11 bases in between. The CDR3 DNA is TGCGCCAGCAGCTTGGAAGGGACCACTAGCACAGATACGCAGTATTTT. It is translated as CASSLEGTTSTDTQYF. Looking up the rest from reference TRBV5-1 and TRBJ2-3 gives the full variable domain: KAGVTQTPRYLIKTRGQQVTLSCSPISGHRSVSWYQQTPGQGLQFLFEYFSETQRNKGNFPGRFSGRQFSNSRSEMNVSTLELGDSALYLCASSLEGTTSTDTQYFGPGTRLTVL.

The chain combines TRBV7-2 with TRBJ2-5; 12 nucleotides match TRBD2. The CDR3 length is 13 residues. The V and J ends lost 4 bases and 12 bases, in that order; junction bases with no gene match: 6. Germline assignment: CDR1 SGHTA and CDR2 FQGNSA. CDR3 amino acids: CASSSTSGGPEYF. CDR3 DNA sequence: TGTGCCAGCAGCTCGACTAGCGGGGGTCCAGAGTACTTC.

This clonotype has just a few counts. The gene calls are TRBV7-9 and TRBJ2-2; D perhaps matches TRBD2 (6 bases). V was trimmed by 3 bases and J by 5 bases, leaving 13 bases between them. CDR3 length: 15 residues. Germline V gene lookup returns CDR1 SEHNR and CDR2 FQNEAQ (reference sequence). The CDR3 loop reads CASSFRAEGTGELFF. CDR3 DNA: TGTGCCAGCAGCTTTCGGGCGGAGGGAACCGGGGAGCTGTTTTTT.

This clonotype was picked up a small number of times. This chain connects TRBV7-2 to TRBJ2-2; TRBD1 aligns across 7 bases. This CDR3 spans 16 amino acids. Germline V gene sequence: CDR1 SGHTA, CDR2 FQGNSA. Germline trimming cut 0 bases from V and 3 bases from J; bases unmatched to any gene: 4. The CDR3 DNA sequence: TGTGCCAGCAGCTTAGCTTGGGGGACAGACACCGGGGAGCTGTTTTTT. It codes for CASSLAWGTDTGELFF.

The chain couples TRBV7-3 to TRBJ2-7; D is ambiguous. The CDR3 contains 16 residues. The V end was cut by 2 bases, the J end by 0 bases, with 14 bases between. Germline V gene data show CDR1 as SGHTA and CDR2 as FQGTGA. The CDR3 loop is CASSLCSHNSSYEQYV. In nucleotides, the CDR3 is TGTGCCAGCAGCTTATGTTCCCACAACTCCTCCTACGAGCAGTACGTC.

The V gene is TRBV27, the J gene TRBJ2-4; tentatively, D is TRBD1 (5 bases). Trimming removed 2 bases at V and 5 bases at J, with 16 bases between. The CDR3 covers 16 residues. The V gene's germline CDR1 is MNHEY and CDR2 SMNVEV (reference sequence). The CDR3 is CASSLQGTAGQNIQYF. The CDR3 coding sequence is TGTGCCAGCAGTTTACAGGGAACGGCCGGCCAAAACATTCAGTACTTC.

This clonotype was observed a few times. The CDR3 is CASSSAGRGVATNEKLFF. CDR3 in DNA: TGTGCCAGCAGCTCAGCCGGGAGGGGAGTGGCAACTAATGAAAAACTGTTTTTT. The chain couples TRBV7-2 to TRBJ1-4; D is possibly TRBD1 (5 bases). V shed 4 bases and J shed 0 bases, with 18 bases lying between them. Germline V gene data show CDR1 as SGHTA and CDR2 as FQGNSA. The CDR3 covers 18 residues.

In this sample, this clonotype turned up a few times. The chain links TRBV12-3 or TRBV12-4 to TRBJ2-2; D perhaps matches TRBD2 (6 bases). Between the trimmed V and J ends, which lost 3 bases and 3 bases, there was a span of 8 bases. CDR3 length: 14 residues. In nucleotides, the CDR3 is TGTGCCAGCAGTTTTGGGGGGTACACCGGGGAGCTGTTTTTT. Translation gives CASSFGGYTGELFF.

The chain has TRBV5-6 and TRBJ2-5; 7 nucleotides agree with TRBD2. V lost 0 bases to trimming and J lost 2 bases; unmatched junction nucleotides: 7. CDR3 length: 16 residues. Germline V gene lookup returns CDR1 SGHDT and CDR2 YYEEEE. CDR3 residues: CASSLVDGGSQETQYF. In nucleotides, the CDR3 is TGTGCCAGCAGCTTGGTTGACGGGGGGTCTCAAGAGACCCAGTACTTC.

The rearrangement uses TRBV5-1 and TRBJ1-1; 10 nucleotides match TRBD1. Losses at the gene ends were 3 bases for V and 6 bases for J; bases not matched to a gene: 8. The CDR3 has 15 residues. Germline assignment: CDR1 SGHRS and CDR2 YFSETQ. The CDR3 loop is CASSSLPGQGSEAFF. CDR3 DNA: TGCGCCAGCAGCTCGCTTCCGGGACAGGGGTCTGAAGCTTTCTTT.

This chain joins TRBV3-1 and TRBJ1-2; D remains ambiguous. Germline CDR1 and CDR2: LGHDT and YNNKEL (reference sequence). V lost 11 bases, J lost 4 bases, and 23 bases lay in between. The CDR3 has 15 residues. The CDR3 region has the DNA TGTGCCTCCTGCCAAGGGAGAGCTAAGCCCTATGGCTACACCTTC. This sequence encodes CASCQGRAKPYGYTF.

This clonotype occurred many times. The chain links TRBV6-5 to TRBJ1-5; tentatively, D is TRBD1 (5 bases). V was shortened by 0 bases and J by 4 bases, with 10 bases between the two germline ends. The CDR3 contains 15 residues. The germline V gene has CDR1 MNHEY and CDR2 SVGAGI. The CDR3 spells CASSYSGAQNQPQHF. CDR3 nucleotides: TGTGCCAGCAGTTACTCTGGGGCGCAGAATCAGCCCCAGCATTTT.

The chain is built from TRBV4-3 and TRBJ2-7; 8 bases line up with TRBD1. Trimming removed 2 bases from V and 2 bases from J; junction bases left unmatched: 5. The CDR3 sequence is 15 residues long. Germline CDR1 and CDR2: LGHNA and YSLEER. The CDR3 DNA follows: TGCGCCAGCAGCCAATCCGGACAGGGACCCTACGAGCAGTACTTC. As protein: CASSQSGQGPYEQYF.

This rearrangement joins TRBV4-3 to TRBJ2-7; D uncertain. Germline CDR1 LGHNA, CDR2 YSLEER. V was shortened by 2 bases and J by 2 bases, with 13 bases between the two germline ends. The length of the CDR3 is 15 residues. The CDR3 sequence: CASSQFAGLPYEQYF. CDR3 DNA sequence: TGCGCCAGCAGCCAATTTGCAGGTTTACCCTACGAGCAGTACTTC.